This T cell receptor (beta chain) was captured by sequencing in a study of Graves' ophthalmopathy and Graves' hyperthyroidism (dated by TCRdb to the late 2010s). In the study overall: Peripheral blood was collected at initial diagnosis, before any treatment. TCR beta repertoire signatures were used to distinguish Graves' ophthalmopathy from Graves' hyperthyroidism and to predict progression to ophthalmopathy. In total, approximately 140 blood samples were TCR-sequenced: fewer than 50 ophthalmopathy, under 85 hyperthyroidism and some 17 hyperthyroidism-to-ophthalmopathy patients. To explore V-J signatures that separate ophthalmopathy from hyperthyroidism, a discovery set of about a hundred patients was enrolled, consisting of 40 to 45 with ophthalmopathy and 57 with stable hyperthyroidism. For independent validation, a separate cohort was made up of some 19 hyperthyroidism patients plus 17 patients who later progressed from hyperthyroidism to ophthalmopathy. In several hyperthyroidism patients, the T-cell repertoires found in thyroid tissue were compared with those found in blood. Following sample collection, hyperthyroidism patients were given methimazole at a starting dose of 30 mg daily, and ophthalmopathy patients were given high-dose intravenous methylprednisolone. The 100 discovery patients were divided at random into training and test sets in a 7:3 ratio. What the authors observed across the whole study: No statistical method was used to set the sample size in advance, and the investigators knew which group each participant was assigned to. Most of the expanded thyroid clonotypes with a frequency above 0.001 were also detected in blood, and it was suggested that the thyroid immune response may be reflected by blood repertoires. In validation, the model predicted ophthalmopathy progression with about 70% sensitivity and approximately 78% specificity; roughly eleven predicted patients were CT-confirmed with GO in a median of around 6 months. The 13-signature model separated ophthalmopathy from stable hyperthyroidism with around 90% sensitivity and 81.08% specificity in cross-validation, and 80%/75% in the test set.

This clonotype was recorded a few times. Its binding antigen is unknown. No quality values exist for individual bases; no much larger clone is one base distant. V loses 6 bases of germline sequence and J loses 7 bases, and the interval between the two ends is 9 bases. CDR1 MNHEY and CDR2 SMNVEV are derived from the germline V gene (reference sequence). The CDR3, cysteine through phenylalanine, is 12 amino acids long. Only CDR3 DNA is held: 36 bases, read in frame from base 1. For repertoire sequencing, the TCR beta CDR3 regions were amplified from RNA transcripts. The first round of RT-PCR was done with HTBI primers and the Qiagen OneStep RT-PCR kit, and was followed by a second round of multiplex PCR, then size selection and purification. Sequencing of the libraries was carried out on an Illumina HiSeq2000 in paired-end mode with 100 bp reads. Turning to the authors' computational methods: SOAPnuke was used to process the reads, removing any read that contained adapters or uncalled bases, had a mean Phred below 15, or lacked an exact match to the constant primer or identifier. COPE v1.2.5 was used to merge high-quality paired reads. Each unique nucleotide sequence was defined as a clonotype, and clonotypes were aligned to IMGT TRB V, D and J references with MiTCR v1.1. Only V-J combinations with frequency above 0.0001 were analysed, covering about 99% of repertoires. A TCR clonal expansion and chaos score per V-J combination was defined as the ratio of F50 clonal expansion to chaos observed in the TCRdist matrix. Welch's t-statistics and random forest were used to reduce the features to 10 to 15 V-J combinations, which were then used as input to a naive Bayes classifier. The similarity between thyroid and blood repertoires was quantified using the Morisita-Horn index. The public sequencing data were trimmed at Q25 with fastp and processed into clonotypes with MiXCR by TCRdb, which kept only in-frame beta chains. Rows with one shared CDR3 protein collapse into an entry with the most common genes and DNA. The V and J calls come from TCRdb's annotation, not from the publication. Present in this sample are about 620,000 distinct CDR3 sequences, around a fifth of which were seen just once. The ten largest make up approximately 7% of the sample.

A patient counted as having stable hyperthyroidism if there was no progression to ophthalmopathy within 18 months of follow-up. The hyperthyroidism patients were 18 to 65 years old and newly diagnosed, with a disease duration of less than 2 months. Patients were excluded if they had other autoimmune diseases, uncontrolled infections, pregnancy or lactation. Diagnosis was based on clinical symptoms, serum thyroxine, TRAb, thyroid ultrasound and orbital computed tomography. Ficoll-Paque density gradient centrifugation was used to isolate PBMCs from 8.5 to 10 ml of fresh peripheral blood. Total RNA was extracted with Trizol reagent and quality-checked on an Agilent 2100 Bioanalyzer.

This receptor was taken from a woman younger than 30 with stable Graves' hyperthyroidism. Some clones in this sample may be carry-over from other donors' samples. Donor details come from another sample of the same person, matched by shared clones. The sequencing sample was made of peripheral blood. The V and J genes are TRBV27 and TRBJ2-2; the D gene is unclear. The base sequence is TGTGCCAGCAGCCAATTTATCGGGGAGCTGTTTTTT. This gives the protein CASSQFIGELFF.